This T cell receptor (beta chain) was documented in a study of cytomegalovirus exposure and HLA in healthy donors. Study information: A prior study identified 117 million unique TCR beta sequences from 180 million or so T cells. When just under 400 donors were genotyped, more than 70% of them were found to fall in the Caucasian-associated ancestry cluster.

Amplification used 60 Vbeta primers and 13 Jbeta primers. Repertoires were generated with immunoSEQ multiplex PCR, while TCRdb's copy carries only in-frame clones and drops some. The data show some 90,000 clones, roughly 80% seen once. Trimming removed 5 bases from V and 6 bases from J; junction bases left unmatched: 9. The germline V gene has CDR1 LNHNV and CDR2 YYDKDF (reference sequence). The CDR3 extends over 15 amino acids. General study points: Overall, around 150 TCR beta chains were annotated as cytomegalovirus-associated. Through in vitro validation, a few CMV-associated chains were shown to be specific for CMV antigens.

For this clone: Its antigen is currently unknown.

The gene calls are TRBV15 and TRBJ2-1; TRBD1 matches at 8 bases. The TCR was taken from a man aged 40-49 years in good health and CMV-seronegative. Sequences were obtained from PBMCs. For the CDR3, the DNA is TGTGCCACCAGCGGACCCGGGACAGGTATCAATGAGCAGTTCTTC. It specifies CATSGPGTGINEQFF.